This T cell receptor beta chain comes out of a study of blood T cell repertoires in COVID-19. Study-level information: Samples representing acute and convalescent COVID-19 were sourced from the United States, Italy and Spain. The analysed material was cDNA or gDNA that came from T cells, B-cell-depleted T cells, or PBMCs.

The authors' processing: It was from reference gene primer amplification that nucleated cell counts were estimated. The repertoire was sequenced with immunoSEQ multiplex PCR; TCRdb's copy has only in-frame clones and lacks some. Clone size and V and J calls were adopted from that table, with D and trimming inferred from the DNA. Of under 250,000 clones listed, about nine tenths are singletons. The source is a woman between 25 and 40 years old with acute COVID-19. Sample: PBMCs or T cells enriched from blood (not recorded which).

The CDR3, as DNA: TGTGCCAGCAGTCTTACAGGGGTAAGCACAGATACGCAGTATTTT. Amino acid sequence: CASSLTGVSTDTQYF. This chain connects TRBV27 to TRBJ2-3; 7 nucleotides line up with TRBD1. The trim removed 5 bases at V and 0 bases at J, leaving 5 bases unmatched. The CDR3 is 15 amino acids. The germline CDR1 and CDR2 sequences are MNHEY and SMNVEV (reference sequence).